This T cell receptor (beta chain) was identified during a study of shared clonotypes between healthy human individuals. Assay used: immunoSEQ multiplex PCR; TCRdb lists only in-frame clones, some missing. Among some 2,100,000 clones listed, more than 90% were seen once. Germline V lookup: CDR1 SGHTA, CDR2 FQGNSA. Trimming cost V 4 bases and J 12 bases; bases outside gene matches: 7. The length of the CDR3 is 13 residues. This TCR came from a man aged 18 to 30 in good health. The chain is built from TRBV7-2 and TRBJ2-7, with 12 positions matching TRBD2. Material for sequencing was naive CD4+ T cells sorted from blood. Subset given: CD45RA+ positively selected. Here the CDR3 DNA reads TGTGCCAGCAGCTCCTCTAGCGGGAGGGTTCTGTACTTC. Protein sequence: CASSSSSGRVLYF.